This T cell receptor (beta chain) was observed in a study of technical replicates of blood from several donors. Trimming cost V 3 bases and J 6 bases; bases outside gene matches: 7. The CDR3 is 14 amino acids. The germline V gene has CDR1 SGHTS and CDR2 YDEGEE. Libraries were prepared by immunoSEQ multiplex PCR; TCRdb keeps only in-frame clonotypes and omits some of them. The table has about 73,000 clones, more than 85% seen once. The receptor was derived from a human donor in good health. Some clones in this sample may be carry-over from other donors' samples. This sequence joins TRBV5-8 and TRBJ2-7, with TRBD1 identical over 9 bases. Material for sequencing was PBMCs. The CDR3 sequence: CASSWGGQGVEQYF. In DNA, the CDR3 is TGTGCCAGCAGCTGGGGGGGACAGGGTGTCGAGCAGTACTTC.